Here is one TCR beta chain with its context. Its antigen is currently unknown. This CDR3 has 17 residues. The germline gives CDR1 PRHDT, CDR2 FYEKMQ (reference sequence). V was pared by 6 bases and J by 3 bases, with 14 bases of the junction left unmatched. This entry is derived from a study of shared clonotypes between healthy human individuals. Background on the study: Each donor contributed plates that comprised three CD4 naive, three CD4 memory, two CD8 naive and one CD8 memory. Study conclusions and caveats: A limitation of the genetic and exposure-history diversity represented arose from few donors. Lower generation probabilities were found for non-shared clonotypes than for those shared by all four donors.

Produced via immunoSEQ multiplex PCR; TCRdb's table is partial and in-frame only. The data hold some 1,900,000 clones, with 85% to 95% observed a single time. Positive CCR7 selection of CD45RO-negative cells yielded the naive CD8 cells, and terminally differentiated effector memory CD45RA+ cells were excluded. Only Caucasian adults living in Nashville, Tennessee served as donors. Sequenced: naive CD8+ T cells sorted from blood. The TCR was taken from a young man in good health. The chain has TRBV13 and TRBJ2-1; 7 bases fit TRBD1. As DNA, the CDR3 is TGTGCCAGCAGTTCACCCATGGGGCCAGGGGGCTACAATGAGCAGTTCTTC. This sequence encodes CASSSPMGPGGYNEQFF.